The 24 T cell receptor beta chains in this list originate from one sample, sequenced in a study of blood T cell repertoires in COVID-19. Libraries were prepared by immunoSEQ multiplex PCR; TCRdb keeps only in-frame clonotypes and omits some of them. Of about 54,000 clones in the sample, around 93% were seen once. The source material was peripheral blood. All receptors derive from a woman in her sixties with active or convalescent COVID-19.

This clone was counted a single time. This chain links TRBV2 with TRBJ1-4, with TRBD1 identical over 7 bases. V shed 8 bases and J 3 bases; nucleotides not matched to a gene: 3. Germline lookup yields CDR1 SNHLY and CDR2 FYNNEI. This CDR3 has 13 residues. This CDR3 reads CASGDSANEKLFF. As DNA, the CDR3 is TGTGCCAGCGGGGACAGCGCTAATGAAAAACTGTTTTTT. The whole variable domain, remainder taken from reference TRBV2 and TRBJ1-4, is EPEVTQTPSHQVTQMGQEVILRCVPISNHLYFYWYRQILGQKVEFLVSFYNNEISEKSEIFDDQFSVERPDGSNFTLKIRSTKLEDSAMYFCASGDSANEKLFFGSGTQLSVL.

This chain uses TRBV6-2 or TRBV6-3 with TRBJ2-3; TRBD2 agrees at 13 bases. The CDR3 has 15 amino acids. The ends lost 2 bases at V and 6 bases at J; junction bases unmatched: 2. CDR1 MNHEY and CDR2 SVGEGT come from the germline V gene. CDR3 nucleotide sequence: TGTGCCAGCAGTTACCGACTAGCGGGGGGTGATACGCAGTATTTT. It is translated as CASSYRLAGGDTQYF.

This chain joins TRBV5-4 and TRBJ1-4, with 10 bases that match TRBD1. This CDR3 has 14 amino acids. Germline assignment: CDR1 SGHNT and CDR2 YYREEE (reference sequence). Trimming cost V 4 bases and J 8 bases; bases outside gene matches: 5. The CDR3 loop reads CASSSGTGVEKLFF. The CDR3 DNA is TGTGCCAGCAGCAGTGGGACAGGGGTCGAAAAACTGTTTTTT.

The chain recombines TRBV6-2 or TRBV6-3 with TRBJ2-1, with 8 bases identical to TRBD1. The length of the CDR3 is 15 residues. The V gene end was trimmed by 5 bases and the J gene end by 5 bases; junction bases not matched to a gene: 8. Looked up from germline, CDR1 is MNHEY and CDR2 is SVGEGT. CDR3 in amino acids: CASSLIGQGDNEQFF. Here the CDR3 DNA reads TGTGCCAGCAGTCTCATAGGACAGGGTGACAATGAGCAGTTCTTC.

This clone was seen more than once but under ten times. This chain links TRBV5-6 with TRBJ2-7; 9 nucleotides agree with TRBD1. The CDR3 runs 14 residues. CDR1 is SGHDT, CDR2 YYEEEE, per germline. The V and J ends lost 4 bases and 6 bases, in that order; junction bases with no gene match: 8. The CDR3 coding sequence is TGTGCCAGCAGCAAAGACAGGGGGAGGCCCGAGCAGTACTTC. Its translation: CASSKDRGRPEQYF.

This clone showed up just a few times. The chain combines TRBV10-3 with TRBJ1-1, with D possibly matching TRBD1 (6 bases). Per germline, CDR1 ENHRY and CDR2 SYGVKD. The CDR3 length is 15 residues. V was trimmed by 2 bases and J by 5 bases, leaving 15 bases between them. The CDR3 protein is CAISEGRGRETEAFF. The CDR3 nucleotides are TGTGCCATCAGTGAGGGAAGGGGGAGGGAGACTGAAGCTTTCTTT.

The chain links TRBV10-3 to TRBJ2-1; D is unresolved. Germline CDR1 is ENHRY and CDR2 is SYGVKD. V lost 0 bases and J 7 bases, leaving 19 bases between the germline ends. This CDR3 region has 17 residues. DNA for the CDR3: TGTGCCATCAGTGAGTCGGTATCGGTTACCTTCTGGAATGAGCAGTTCTTC. It codes for CAISESVSVTFWNEQFF.

The V call is TRBV30, the J call TRBJ2-3; a weak D match, TRBD2 (5 bases). V was clipped by 2 bases and J by 5 bases, with 8 bases between them. The CDR3 consists of 12 residues. CDR1 GTSNPN and CDR2 SVGIG come from the germline V gene (reference sequence). The CDR3 DNA reads as TGTGCCTGGAGTCCCGAGGGAGATACGCAGTATTTT. It codes for CAWSPEGDTQYF.

The V gene is TRBV18, the J gene TRBJ2-7; D might be TRBD1 (6 bases). Germline loops: CDR1 KGHSH, CDR2 LQKENI. V lost 0 bases and J 9 bases, leaving 12 bases between the germline ends. The CDR3 spans 13 residues. In DNA, the CDR3 is TGTGCCAGCTCACCACCAGAGGGGGAGAGGCAGTACTTC. The encoded protein is CASSPPEGERQYF.

The rearrangement links TRBV4-1 to TRBJ2-3; TRBD2 matches 11 bases. J lost 0 bases, V lost 4 bases, and 9 bases had no gene match. This CDR3 is 18 amino acids long. The germline V gene has CDR1 MGHRA and CDR2 YSYEKL. CDR3 in DNA: TGCGCCAGCAGCCGGAATACTAGCGGGAGTATAAGCACAGATACGCAGTATTTT. It specifies CASSRNTSGSISTDTQYF.

J is TRBJ1-5 and V is TRBV12-3 or TRBV12-4; D remains unclear. CDR3 length equals 13 residues. Trimming took off 8 bases at V and 5 bases at J, with 13 bases between the two ends. CDR3 nucleotide sequence: TGTGCCAGCGCGAAAAACCGGGATCAGCCCCAGCATTTT. Encoded protein: CASAKNRDQPQHF.

The chain links TRBV30 to TRBJ1-5; D possibly corresponds to TRBD1 (5 bases). Trimming removed 2 bases from V and 2 bases from J, with 16 bases in between. The CDR3 is made up of 16 amino acids. From germline, CDR1 is GTSNPN and CDR2 SVGIG (reference sequence). The CDR3 loop is CAWSSVGGTGNQPQHF. CDR3 bases: TGTGCCTGGAGTTCCGTCGGGGGGACGGGCAATCAGCCCCAGCATTTT.

This clone was seen once. This chain uses TRBV6-6 with TRBJ1-2, with 7 bases aligning to TRBD1. V dropped 6 bases and J dropped 4; count of bases not matched to a gene: 11. CDR3 length equals 15 residues. Per germline, CDR1 MNHNY and CDR2 SVGAGI (reference sequence). This chain's CDR3 is CASSTTPGQPYGYTF. In DNA form, the CDR3 reads TGTGCCAGCAGCACAACCCCGGGACAGCCCTATGGCTACACCTTC.

V is TRBV6-2 or TRBV6-3 and J is TRBJ1-1; D not resolved. The CDR3 covers 15 residues. Germline-derived CDR1 and CDR2 are MNHEY and SVGEGT. V shed 2 bases and J shed 5 bases, with 15 bases lying between them. The CDR3 nucleotides are TGTGCCAGCAGTTACCGAGGTACCGGATATACTGAAGCTTTCTTT. It translates to CASSYRGTGYTEAFF.

CDR3 DNA: TGTGCCAGCAGTGAAGTCCTGGGGCCACCCCTCCACTTT. Protein product: CASSEVLGPPLHF. The rearrangement joins TRBV6-1 to TRBJ1-6, with a weak D call TRBD1 (5 bases). CDR3 size: 13 residues. Germline CDR1 MNHNS, CDR2 SASEGT. Trimming pared 1 base from V and 11 bases from J, leaving 9 bases between.

The chain has TRBV7-2 and TRBJ2-2; TRBD1 might be the D (6 bases). The V gene lost 6 bases and the J gene lost 1 base, with 9 bases spanning the gap. Germline V gene data show CDR1 as SGHTA and CDR2 as FQGNSA. The CDR3 consists of 14 residues. The CDR3 coding sequence is TGTGCCAGCAGTTCGGGACAGAACACCGGGGAGCTGTTTTTT. This translates into CASSSGQNTGELFF. Filled out from reference TRBV7-2 and TRBJ2-2, the complete variable domain reads GAGVSQSPSNKVTEKGKDVELRCDPISGHTALYWYRQSLGQGLEFLIYFQGNSAPDKSGLPSDRFSAERTGGSVSTLTIQRTQQEDSAVYLCASSSGQNTGELFFGEGSRLTVL.

There are a few counts of this clone. The rearrangement links TRBV15 to TRBJ1-2; the match to TRBD1 covers 9 bases. CDR3 length: 14 residues. The germline gives CDR1 LNHNV, CDR2 YYDKDF (reference sequence). Losses at the gene ends were 3 bases for V and 4 bases for J; bases not matched to a gene: 3. CDR3: CATSRDRGTYGYTF. CDR3 nucleotides: TGTGCCACCAGCAGGGACAGGGGTACCTATGGCTACACCTTC.

This chain connects TRBV28 to TRBJ2-3, with D unresolved. Trimming stripped 2 bases from V and 0 bases from J, with 9 bases between. Germline loops: CDR1 MDHEN, CDR2 SYDVKM. The CDR3 totals 15 residues. This chain's CDR3 is CASSLNEASTDTQYF. The CDR3 DNA reads as TGTGCCAGCAGTTTAAATGAGGCTAGCACAGATACGCAGTATTTT. The whole variable domain, remainder taken from reference TRBV28 and TRBJ2-3, is DVKVTQSSRYLVKRTGEKVFLECVQDMDHENMFWYRQDPGLGLRLIYFSYDVKMKEKGDIPEGYSVSREKKERFSLILESASTNQTSMYLCASSLNEASTDTQYFGPGTRLTVL.

The chain has TRBV28 and TRBJ1-5; D remains unclear. The CDR3 covers 12 residues. Per germline, CDR1 MDHEN and CDR2 SYDVKM. V gave up 7 bases and J gave up 7 bases, with 11 bases separating them. CDR3 protein: CASTQSGQPQHF. CDR3 DNA sequence: TGTGCCAGCACTCAATCGGGGCAGCCCCAGCATTTT.

V and J are TRBV11-1 and TRBJ2-7; D perhaps matches TRBD1 (6 bases). Trimming pared 5 bases from V and 0 bases from J, leaving 17 bases between. The CDR3 consists of 16 residues. Germline V gene data show CDR1 as SGHAT and CDR2 as FQDESV (reference sequence). This chain's CDR3 is CASSPILQGFSYEQYF. As DNA, the CDR3 is TGTGCCAGCAGCCCAATTTTACAGGGATTCTCCTACGAGCAGTACTTC.

The chain recombines TRBV6-4 with TRBJ2-1; TRBD1 aligns across 7 bases. V lost 0 bases, J lost 6 bases, and 2 bases stayed unmatched. CDR1 MRHNA and CDR2 SNTAGT come from the germline V gene. This CDR3 spans 14 amino acids. The CDR3 DNA reads as TGTGCCAGCAGTGACTCGACAGGGCTCAATGAGCAGTTCTTC. Translated, it gives CASSDSTGLNEQFF.

CDR3 in DNA: TGTGCCAGTAGTACGAGAGCCCGACGGGATGAGCAGTTCTTC. This sequence encodes CASSTRARRDEQFF. The rearrangement joins TRBV19 to TRBJ2-1; D gene unclear. Germline V CDR1 and CDR2: LNHDA, SQIVND (reference sequence). The CDR3 extends over 14 amino acids. Trimming shortened V by 4 bases and J by 8 bases, and 15 bases separated the two germline ends.

The rearrangement joins TRBV5-1 to TRBJ1-2, with 7 bases matching TRBD1. V lost 4 bases and J lost 4; bases outside the gene matches: 7. Germline CDR1 SGHRS, CDR2 YFSETQ. This CDR3 is 14 amino acids long. As DNA, the CDR3 is TGCGCCAGCAGCCTAACTGGGACAGCCTATGGCTACACCTTC. The encoded protein is CASSLTGTAYGYTF.

The V and J genes are TRBV6-5 and TRBJ2-5, with 9 bases fitting TRBD1. Germline CDR1 MNHEY, CDR2 SVGAGI. V trimming: 2 bases; J trimming: 6 bases; junction bases outside the gene matches: 7. CDR3 length: 15 residues. The CDR3 is CASSYGGQGFKTQYF. DNA for the CDR3: TGTGCCAGCAGTTACGGAGGACAGGGGTTTAAGACCCAGTACTTC.